This T cell receptor beta chain was recovered during a study of T cells in Graves' hyperthyroidism and ophthalmopathy. For Graves' hyperthyroidism to be stable, ophthalmopathy could not progress within 18 months. PBMCs stemmed from less than 13 ml fresh peripheral blood. Study observations and caveats: The model made its ophthalmopathy prediction, and onset followed a median around 6.5 months later.

This clonotype was recorded many times. The target antigen is unknown. The CDR3 runs 17 residues. Germline loops: CDR1 MDHEN, CDR2 SYDVKM. V gave up 6 bases and J gave up 1 base, with 16 bases separating them. Amplification yielded TCR beta CDR3 regions, with RNA transcripts as the source. HTBI primers were used for first-round RT-PCR of the TCR CDR3. TCRdb called the multiplex PCR reads again in MiXCR, with one record for every CDR3 protein. The repertoire includes 550,000 to 800,000 distinct CDR3 sequences, 15% to 20% of them detected once, and around 8% sits in the top ten. The receptor's source is a young man with Graves' hyperthyroidism. Input material: blood. The chain joins TRBV28 to TRBJ2-6; D possibly uses TRBD1 or TRBD2 (5 bases each). Here the CDR3 reads CASRMVGRSSGANVLTF. CDR3 nucleotides: TGTGCCAGCAGAATGGTGGGACGCTCGTCTGGGGCCAACGTCCTGACTTTC. The complete variable domain, with remaining parts taken from reference TRBV28 and TRBJ2-6, reads DVKVTQSSRYLVKRTGEKVFLECVQDMDHENMFWYRQDPGLGLRLIYFSYDVKMKEKGDIPEGYSVSREKKERFSLILESASTNQTSMYLCASRMVGRSSGANVLTFGAGSRLTVL.